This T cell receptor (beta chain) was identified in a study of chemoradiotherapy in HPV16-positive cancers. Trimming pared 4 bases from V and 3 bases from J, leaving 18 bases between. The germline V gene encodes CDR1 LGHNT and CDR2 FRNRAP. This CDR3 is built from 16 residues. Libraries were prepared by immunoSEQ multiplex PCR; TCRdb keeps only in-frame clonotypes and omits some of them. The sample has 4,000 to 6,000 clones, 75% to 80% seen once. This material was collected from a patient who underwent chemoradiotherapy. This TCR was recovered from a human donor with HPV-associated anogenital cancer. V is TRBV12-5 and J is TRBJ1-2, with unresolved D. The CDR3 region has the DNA TGTGCTAGTGGTTGGTGGGCAGGTCCGCCGCACTATGGCTACACCTTC. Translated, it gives CASGWWAGPPHYGYTF.